This T cell receptor (beta chain) was recovered during a study of T cells in Graves' hyperthyroidism and ophthalmopathy (dated by TCRdb to about 2019). Context from the whole study: TCR V-J signatures able to tell the groups apart were searched for in a discovery cohort of 90 to 100 patients, of whom 43 had Graves' ophthalmopathy and about 60 had stable Graves' hyperthyroidism. According to the paper, TCR Vbeta CDR3 sequencing was carried out on approximately 140 peripheral blood samples, which came from fewer than 50 ophthalmopathy, 70 to 80 hyperthyroidism and about 17 progressor patients. Prospective prediction of ophthalmopathy was tested in an independent validation cohort of 18 hyperthyroidism patients and around 16 patients who later progressed to ophthalmopathy. After blood sampling, hyperthyroidism patients were treated with methimazole at a starting dose of 30 mg daily, and ophthalmopathy patients were treated with high-dose intravenous methylprednisolone. The 95 to 100 discovery patients were randomly divided into training and test sets at a 7:3 ratio. In addition, the study compared T-cell repertoires in thyroid tissue and in blood from a handful of Graves' hyperthyroidism patients.

Points on this clonotype: The clone's antigen remains unknown. It has no much larger one-base neighbor in the sample; base qualities were not kept.

V gives up 5 bases and J gives up 7 bases, and the segment between their germline ends measures 23 bases. Measured from the cysteine to the phenylalanine, the CDR3 is 16 residues long. Only CDR3 DNA is held: 48 bases, read in frame from base 1. From the germline V gene, CDR1 is SNHLY and CDR2 is FYNNEI. Stable Graves' hyperthyroidism was defined as the absence of progression to ophthalmopathy over 18 months of follow-up. Hyperthyroidism patients were newly diagnosed, with disease duration under 2 months, and aged 18 to 65 years. Any patient with an uncontrolled infection, another autoimmune disease, pregnancy or lactation was excluded. Clinical symptoms, serum thyroxine and TRAb, thyroid ultrasound, and orbital computed tomography formed the basis for the diagnoses. Total RNA was extracted using Trizol reagent, and RNA quality was assessed on an Agilent 2100 Bioanalyzer. The TCR beta CDR3 regions were amplified from the RNA transcripts. The TCR CDR3 was subjected to a first round of RT-PCR using the HTBI primer set and the Qiagen OneStep RT-PCR kit. Libraries were constructed in a second round of multiplex PCR, after which size selection and purification were carried out. The libraries were sequenced on an Illumina HiSeq2000 using paired-end 100 bp reads. In the original analysis: SOAPnuke was used to process the raw data, throwing out any read that contained adapters or uncalled bases, had a mean Phred below 15, or lacked an exact constant-primer or identifier match. COPE v1.2.5 was used to merge high-quality paired reads, and clonotypes were defined as unique nucleotide sequences. MiTCR v1.1 was used to align clonotypes to the IMGT TRBV, TRBD and TRBJ reference segments. Analysis was restricted to V-J combinations with a frequency above 0.0001, which covered roughly 99% of repertoires. The TCS score was defined as F50 (clonal expansion) divided by E x V (chaos), with BLOSUM62-based TCRdist calculated between CDR3 peptides within each V-J. Welch's t-statistics and random forest reduced 500 to 550 V-J features to 13, which were used in a naive Bayes classifier (R e1071). TCRdb took the public reads, trimmed them with fastp at Q25, ran MiXCR for clone calling and kept in-frame beta chains. Rows are unified per CDR3 protein, each entry keeping the most common DNA and genes. TCRdb assigned the V and J calls; the authors' analysis was not used. For this sample the table gives around 540,000 distinct CDR3 sequences, of which 40% to 55% were detected only once. The ten largest account for just over 8% of the sample.

Results and caveats for the whole study, not just this receptor: In cross-validation, a model built on a 13 V-J signature told ophthalmopathy apart from stable hyperthyroidism with 85% to 90% sensitivity and roughly 82% specificity, and in testing the same model reached 80%/75%. Most expanded thyroid clonotypes (frequency above 0.001) were also detected in blood, suggesting blood repertoires may reflect thyroid immune responses. In validation, the model predicted progression to ophthalmopathy a median of around six months before onset, with approximately 68% sensitivity and around 76% specificity. Sample size was not statistically predetermined, and blinding of investigators to group allocation was not performed.

Sequences were obtained from peripheral blood or thyroid tissue (not recorded which). The sequence is built from TRBV2 and TRBJ1-2, with no confident D gene call. The TCR sequence derives from a woman younger than 35 with Graves' hyperthyroidism. Donor details come from another sample of the same person, matched by shared clones. This receptor carries the CDR3 CASSSDTYGGRVGYTF. At the DNA level, the sequence is TGTGCCAGCAGTTCCGATACGTACGGAGGGAGGGTTGGCTACACCTTC.